Sequencing of this T cell receptor beta chain was carried out in a study of shared clonotypes between healthy human individuals. About the study: There were three CD4 naive, three CD4 memory, two CD8 naive and one CD8 memory plates per donor. Study observations and caveats: Naive CD4 clonotype sharing across several donors was 5% to 6%.

Germline CDR1 is SGHDT and CDR2 is YYEEEE. The CDR3 runs 15 residues. Trimming cost V 1 base and J 5 bases, with 13 bases left between them. Donors had no recently reported acute infections or vaccinations and were HIV-negative. The sample holds one count of this clone. Its antigen is currently unknown. Over several immunoSEQ plates, each subset's genomic DNA was distributed in even portions. Sequenced by immunoSEQ multiplex PCR; TCRdb stores in-frame clones only, minus some. The table lists nearly 1 million clones, about three quarters of them singletons. The clonotype originates from a man in his late teens or twenties in good health. Sequenced sample: memory CD4+ T cells sorted from blood. Subset noted: CD45RA-negative fraction. This chain connects TRBV5-6 to TRBJ1-5, with D possibly TRBD1 on 5 matching bases. CDR3 loop: CASSLYGGSHQPQHF. The DNA of the CDR3 is TGTGCCAGCAGCTTGTATGGGGGTTCGCATCAGCCCCAGCATTTT.